Below, 8 T cell receptor beta chains from the same sample are listed, as sequenced in a study of cytomegalovirus exposure and HLA in healthy donors. PCR primers comprised 60 Vbeta and 13 Jbeta primers. TCRdb's table, derived via immunoSEQ multiplex PCR, lists solely in-frame clones and lacks some. This table holds around 220,000 clones, nearly 80% found once. The sequenced sample consisted of PBMCs. The receptors derive from a man aged 18-30 years in good health and CMV-seronegative.

V usage is TRBV5-1 and J usage is TRBJ1-1, with D possibly TRBD1 on 6 matching bases. CDR1 SGHRS and CDR2 YFSETQ come from the germline V gene. The V end was cut by 4 bases, the J end by 0 bases, with 10 bases between. This CDR3 contains 14 residues. The CDR3 protein is CASSKDRLNTEAFF. CDR3 DNA sequence: TGCGCCAGCAGCAAGGACAGATTGAACACTGAAGCTTTCTTT. The variable domain in full, completed from reference TRBV5-1 and TRBJ1-1, reads KAGVTQTPRYLIKTRGQQVTLSCSPISGHRSVSWYQQTPGQGLQFLFEYFSETQRNKGNFPGRFSGRQFSNSRSEMNVSTLELGDSALYLCASSKDRLNTEAFFGQGTRLTVV.

Worth noting for this clone: A junction end diverges from the germline sequence, so it may reflect a read error. This chain joins TRBV7-7 and TRBJ2-1, with 7 bases that match TRBD1. The CDR3 totals 15 residues. CDR1 and CDR2 from the germline V gene are SSHAT and FNYEAQ (reference sequence). The CDR3 region has the DNA TGTGCTAGCAGCCCCCGACAGGGTAGTAACAATGAGCAGTTCTTC. It is translated as CASSPRQGSNNEQFF.

The CDR3 DNA sequence: TGTGCCAGCAGCGTTGGGGACAGTGGCCCAGATACGCAGTATTTT. It yields the protein CASSVGDSGPDTQYF. The chain employs TRBV9 and TRBJ2-3; 7 positions match TRBD1. V was clipped by 2 bases and J by 4 bases; unmatched bases: 7. This CDR3 spans 15 amino acids. Germline CDR1 is SGDLS and CDR2 is YYNGEE.

As DNA, the CDR3 is TGTGCCAGCAGTGCGCGGGGCTACACCTTC. It encodes CASSARGYTF. This chain connects TRBV28 to TRBJ1-2; D is undetermined. V was clipped by 5 bases and J by 8 bases, with 6 bases between them. Germline CDR1 and CDR2: MDHEN and SYDVKM. This CDR3 spans 10 amino acids.

The rearrangement joins TRBV5-6 to TRBJ2-1; maybe TRBD2 (5 bases). The CDR3 runs 16 residues. Germline V CDR1 and CDR2: SGHDT, YYEEEE. With 0 bases removed from V and 0 bases from J, the gap between germline ends came to 10 bases. CDR3 nucleotides: TGTGCCAGCAGCTTGGCCCTAGCTAGCTCCTACAATGAGCAGTTCTTC. Translated: CASSLALASSYNEQFF.

This clone was counted only a few times. V gene TRBV21-1 combines with J gene TRBJ2-7; the table gives TRBD2 as D, unverified against the DNA. TRBV21-1 is labeled a pseudogene. The CDR3 runs 17 residues. CDR3 coding DNA: TGTGCCAGCAGCAAAGAAAGTAGCGGGGATAACCGTCGGGAGCAGTACTTC. It encodes CASSKESSGDNRREQYF.

This clone turned up a few times. V and J are TRBV5-4 and TRBJ2-2; D uncertain. The germline V and J ends were trimmed by 0 bases and 9 bases, with 12 bases remaining between them. CDR3 length: 14 amino acids. Germline CDR1 and CDR2: SGHNT and YYREEE (reference sequence). CDR3 sequence reads: CASSLGGSLRELFF. The DNA of the CDR3 is TGTGCCAGCAGCTTGGGAGGCAGCCTTCGGGAGCTGTTTTTT. The variable domain in full, completed from reference TRBV5-4 and TRBJ2-2, reads ETGVTQSPTHLIKTRGQQVTLRCSSQSGHNTVSWYQQALGQGPQFIFQYYREEENGRGNFPPRFSGLQFPNYSSELNVNALELDDSALYLCASSLGGSLRELFFGEGSRLTVL.

This chain joins TRBV5-4 and TRBJ1-1; 7 nucleotides match TRBD1. Losses at the gene ends were 5 bases for V and 3 bases for J; bases not matched to a gene: 13. Looked up from germline, CDR1 is SGHNT and CDR2 is YYREEE (reference sequence). The CDR3 runs 16 residues. The CDR3 nucleotides read TGTGCCAGCAGACAGGACAGGAAGGTCTCGGACACTGAAGCTTTCTTT. Translating it yields CASRQDRKVSDTEAFF.